Following are 9 T cell receptor beta chains from one sample sequenced in a study of blood T cells in healthy people across ages. Combining a sample-barcoded 5' primer with a J-beta primer mix, a second PCR ran for 7 to 11 cycles. One entry per CDR3 protein results from TCRdb running MiXCR on the 5' RACE reads. The profile covers around 780,000 distinct CDR3 sequences, with 25% to 30% appearing a single time and 3% taken by the ten largest. This same sample was also taken into another study, of T cells of mothers and their children.

Material: blood. These receptor sequences come from a boy between 10 and 17 years old in good health.

V and J are TRBV12-3 or TRBV12-4 and TRBJ2-5; D is possibly TRBD1 or TRBD2 (6 bases each). Judging by the DNA end, TRBJ2-1 fits better; the J call may be wrong. CDR3 length: 13 amino acids. CDR3 amino acids: CASSLGGAGEQFF. The CDR3 DNA reads as TGTGCCAGCAGTTTAGGGGGGGCCGGTGAGCAGTTCTTC.

V and J are TRBV5-1 and TRBJ2-1; tentatively, D is TRBD1 or TRBD2 (5 bases each). Germline V CDR1 and CDR2: SGHRS, YFSETQ. The V gene lost 3 bases and the J gene lost 10 bases, with 14 bases spanning the gap. The CDR3 has 13 amino acids. The CDR3 is CASSWGTVKEQFF. The DNA of the CDR3 is TGCGCCAGCAGCTGGGGGACGGTCAAGGAGCAGTTCTTC.

The rearrangement joins TRBV20-1 to TRBJ2-7, with D maybe TRBD2 (6 bases). Germline CDR1 reads DFQATT; CDR2 reads SNEGSKA (reference sequence). The CDR3 sequence is 15 residues long. CDR3 residues: CRANPFSEGSSEQYF. CDR3 sequence (DNA): TGCAGGGCCAATCCCTTCTCGGAGGGTTCCAGCGAGCAGTACTTC.

This clonotype was found a few times. The junction differs from germline at one of its ends, possibly a read error. The rearrangement links TRBV7-2 to TRBJ2-7, with D unclear. Germline-derived CDR1 and CDR2 are SGHTA and FQGNSA. The CDR3 runs 11 residues. In DNA, the CDR3 is TGTGCCAGCAGCTTCGTCTATGAACGGTTCTTC. As protein: CASSFVYERFF. Drawing the rest from reference TRBV7-2 and TRBJ2-7, the complete variable domain is GAGVSQSPSNKVTEKGKDVELRCDPISGHTALYWYRQSLGQGLEFLIYFQGNSAPDKSGLPSDRFSAERTGGSVSTLTIQRTQQEDSAVYLCASSFVYERFFGPGTRLTVT.

The V gene is TRBV6-1, the J gene TRBJ1-1; unclear D gene. Germline CDR1 reads MNHNS; CDR2 reads SASEGT. With 7 bases removed from V and 0 bases from J, the gap between germline ends came to 9 bases. The CDR3 extends over 13 amino acids. CDR3 residues: CASKLGLNTEAFF. In nucleotides, the CDR3 is TGTGCCAGCAAACTAGGGCTGAACACTGAAGCTTTCTTT.

Remarks on this clonotype: The junction differs from germline at one of its ends, possibly a read error. V usage is TRBV6-5 and J usage is TRBJ1-4; weak D call: TRBD1 (6 bases). CDR1 is MNHEY and CDR2 is SVGAGI in the germline V gene. This CDR3 comprises 15 residues. Here the CDR3 reads CVSSYDGQQGEKLFF. The CDR3 DNA reads TGTGTCAGCAGTTACGACGGACAGCAGGGGGAAAAACTGTTTTTT.

The chain recombines TRBV6-5 with TRBJ1-6, with 8 bases aligning to TRBD1. The CDR3 runs to 18 residues. Germline CDR1 MNHEY, CDR2 SVGAGI. With 5 bases clipped from V and 4 bases from J, the junction kept 13 bases outside the gene matches. In nucleotides, the CDR3 is TGTGCCAGCAGTACTGACCTCAGGGGGCCCGTTTATAATTCACCCCTCCACTTT. Translated: CASSTDLRGPVYNSPLHF.

This clonotype showed up just a few times. At one of its ends the junction is not consistent with the germline gene, which may arise from a read error. V is TRBV29-1 and J is TRBJ2-1, with TRBD1 identical over 11 bases. Germline V CDR1 and CDR2: SQVTM, ANQGSEA. The CDR3 loop spans 14 amino acids. The CDR3: CSVARDRGDNEQFF. The CDR3, as DNA: TGTAGCGTTGCCCGGGACAGGGGGGACAATGAGCAGTTCTTC.

The rearrangement uses TRBV7-9 and TRBJ2-2, with D maybe TRBD1 (5 bases). The CDR3 spans 14 residues. Germline CDR1 reads SEHNR; CDR2 reads FQNEAQ (reference sequence). V was cut by 8 bases and J by 7 bases, with 17 bases left in between. CDR3 region: CASSQDKSIGELFF. In DNA, the CDR3 is TGTGCCAGCTCCCAGGACAAGTCGATCGGGGAGCTGTTTTTT.